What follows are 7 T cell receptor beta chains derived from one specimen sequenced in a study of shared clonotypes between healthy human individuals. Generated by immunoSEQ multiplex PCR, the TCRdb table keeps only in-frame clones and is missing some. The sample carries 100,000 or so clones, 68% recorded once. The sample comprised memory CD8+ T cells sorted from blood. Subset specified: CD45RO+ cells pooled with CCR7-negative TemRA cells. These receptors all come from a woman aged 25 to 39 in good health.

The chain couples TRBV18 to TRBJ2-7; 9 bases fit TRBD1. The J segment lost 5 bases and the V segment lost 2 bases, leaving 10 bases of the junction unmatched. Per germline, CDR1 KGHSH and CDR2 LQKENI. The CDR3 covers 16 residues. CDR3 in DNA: TGTGCCAGCTCACCAACACAGGGGGCCAAATTGGACGAGCAGTACTTC. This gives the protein CASSPTQGAKLDEQYF.

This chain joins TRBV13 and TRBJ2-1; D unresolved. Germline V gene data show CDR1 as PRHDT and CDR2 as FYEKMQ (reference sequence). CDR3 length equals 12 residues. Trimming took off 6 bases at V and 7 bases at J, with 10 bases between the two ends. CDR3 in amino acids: CASSQEANEQFF. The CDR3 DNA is TGTGCCAGCAGTCAAGAGGCAAATGAGCAGTTCTTC.

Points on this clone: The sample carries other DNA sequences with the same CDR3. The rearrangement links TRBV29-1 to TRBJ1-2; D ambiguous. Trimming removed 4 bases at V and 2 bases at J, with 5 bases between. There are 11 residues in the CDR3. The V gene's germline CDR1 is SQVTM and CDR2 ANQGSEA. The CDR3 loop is CSVVTNYGYTF. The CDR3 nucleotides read TGCAGCGTTGTTACGAACTATGGCTACACCTTC.

CDR3 nucleotides: TGTGCCAGCAGCTTAGATCCAGGCAGGGGGTTTGAAGAGACCCAGTACTTC. Its protein is CASSLDPGRGFEETQYF. V usage is TRBV7-9 and J usage is TRBJ2-5; 7 nucleotides match TRBD1. This CDR3 region has 17 residues. Trimming cost V 1 base and J 3 bases; bases outside gene matches: 11. CDR1 is SEHNR and CDR2 is FQNEAQ in the germline V gene (reference sequence).

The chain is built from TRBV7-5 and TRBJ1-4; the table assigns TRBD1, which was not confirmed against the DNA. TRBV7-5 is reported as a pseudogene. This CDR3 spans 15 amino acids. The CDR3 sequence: CVRSFGGQVYEKLFF. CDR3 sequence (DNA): TGTGTCAGAAGCTTTGGGGGACAGGTCTATGAAAAACTGTTTTTT.

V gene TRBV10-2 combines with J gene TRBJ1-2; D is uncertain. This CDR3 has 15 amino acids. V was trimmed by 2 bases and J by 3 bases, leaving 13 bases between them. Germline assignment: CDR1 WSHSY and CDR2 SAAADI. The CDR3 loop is CASSEEAPPHYGYTF. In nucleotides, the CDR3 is TGCGCCAGCAGTGAGGAGGCACCCCCACACTATGGCTACACCTTC.

CDR3 amino acids: CASSYSPRMQTQYF. The CDR3 DNA is TGTGCCAGCAGTTACTCCCCCCGGATGCAGACCCAGTACTTC. The chain links TRBV6-5 to TRBJ2-5; D remains ambiguous. With 0 bases removed from V and 6 bases from J, the gap between germline ends came to 11 bases. CDR1 and CDR2 from the germline V gene are MNHEY and SVGAGI. The CDR3 spans 14 residues.